A single sample gave rise to the 23 T cell receptor beta chains below, sequenced in a study of response to subunit inactivated influenza vaccine. TCRdb reprocessed the RT-PCR reads with MiXCR, giving one entry per CDR3 protein. The sample records about 780,000 distinct CDR3 sequences, roughly 20% being singletons. Source: PBMCs from blood, taken 5 days after vaccination. These receptors were obtained from a man between 45 and 60 years old who received an inactivated influenza vaccine.

This clonotype was counted once. J is TRBJ1-1 and V is TRBV5-1, with a possible D match to TRBD1 (6 bases). V was shortened by 4 bases and J by 1 base, with 11 bases between the two germline ends. The CDR3 runs 14 residues. CDR1 and CDR2 (germline): SGHRS, YFSETQ. The CDR3 sequence is CASSVSQGNTEAFF. CDR3 DNA: TGCGCCAGCAGCGTATCACAGGGGAACACTGAAGCTTTCTTT.

V usage is TRBV5-1 and J usage is TRBJ1-1, with 7 bases lining up with TRBD1. V gave up 4 bases and J gave up 1 base; unmatched junction bases: 7. CDR3 size: 15 residues. Germline V gene data show CDR1 as SGHRS and CDR2 as YFSETQ. CDR3 sequence (DNA): TGCGCCAGCAGCGTAAGACAGGGTGGGAACACTGAAGCTTTCTTT. Translation gives CASSVRQGGNTEAFF. Based on the CDR3 plus reference TRBV5-1 and TRBJ1-1, the full variable domain is KAGVTQTPRYLIKTRGQQVTLSCSPISGHRSVSWYQQTPGQGLQFLFEYFSETQRNKGNFPGRFSGRQFSNSRSEMNVSTLELGDSALYLCASSVRQGGNTEAFFGQGTRLTVV.

V is TRBV28 and J is TRBJ1-6; TRBD1 is a possible D gene (5 bases). Trimming shortened V by 1 base and J by 0 bases, and 10 bases separated the two germline ends. CDR3 length: 17 residues. The germline V gene encodes CDR1 MDHEN and CDR2 SYDVKM. In nucleotides, the CDR3 is TGTGCCAGCAGTTTATACAGGTCTAGCTCCTATAATTCACCCCTCCACTTT. This sequence encodes CASSLYRSSSYNSPLHF.

The chain employs TRBV12-3 or TRBV12-4 and TRBJ1-4; 9 bases are a match to TRBD1. J lost 8 bases, V lost 6 bases, and 10 bases had no gene match. The CDR3 is 15 residues long. CDR3 residues: CASSPLGQGREKLFF. For the CDR3, the DNA is TGTGCCAGCAGCCCCTTAGGACAGGGGCGAGAAAAACTGTTTTTT.

The V call is TRBV6-1, the J call TRBJ1-2; D gene ambiguous. Germline V CDR1 and CDR2: MNHNS, SASEGT. The CDR3 has 15 amino acids. The V end was cut by 2 bases, the J end by 0 bases, with 10 bases between. CDR3 loop: CASSESRFSNYGYTF. As DNA, the CDR3 is TGTGCCAGCAGTGAAAGTAGGTTTTCTAACTATGGCTACACCTTC.

The rearrangement joins TRBV6-1 to TRBJ2-7, with D tentatively TRBD1 or TRBD2 (5 bases each). Trimming removed 7 bases from V and 4 bases from J, with 14 bases in between. Germline loops: CDR1 MNHNS, CDR2 SASEGT. This CDR3 has 13 residues. The CDR3 loop is CASTGAWIYEQYF. Written as DNA, the CDR3 is TGTGCCAGCACCGGGGCGTGGATTTACGAGCAGTACTTC.

Of note for this clonotype: This clone may be a read error of a much larger clone one base away. The rearrangement links TRBV6-5 to TRBJ2-5; D is possibly TRBD1 (6 bases). Germline CDR1 reads MNHEY; CDR2 reads SVGAGI. V was cut by 8 bases and J by 7 bases, with 14 bases left in between. CDR3 length equals 12 residues. This chain's CDR3 is CASGPPQGTQYF. Here the CDR3 DNA reads TGTGCCAGCGGCCCACCACAGGGGACCCAGTACTTC.

The chain carries TRBV5-1 and TRBJ2-3; possibly TRBD1 or TRBD2 for D (7 bases each). V lost 1 base to trimming and J lost 8 bases, with 17 bases between them. Germline V gene lookup returns CDR1 SGHRS and CDR2 YFSETQ. The CDR3 length is 15 residues. CDR3 sequence (DNA): TGCGCCAGCAGCTTGACGACTAGCCGACAGGGTACGCAGTATTTT. Translation: CASSLTTSRQGTQYF.

The chain is built from TRBV6-5 and TRBJ2-5; 7 bases are a match to TRBD2. Germline CDR1 is MNHEY and CDR2 is SVGAGI. V gave up 1 base and J gave up 1 base; unmatched junction bases: 9. The CDR3 contains 17 residues. This chain's CDR3 is CASSYWASGGGQETQYF. The CDR3 DNA reads as TGTGCCAGCAGTTACTGGGCTAGCGGAGGCGGCCAAGAGACCCAGTACTTC.

The sample holds a few counts of this clonotype. The CDR3 nucleotides are TGCGCCAGCACCCTGGCCCCGGGACAGGGGTTTGATACGCAGTATTTT. Its protein is CASTLAPGQGFDTQYF. The chain links TRBV5-1 to TRBJ2-3; 10 positions agree with TRBD1. This CDR3 has 16 amino acids. J lost 6 bases, V lost 6 bases, and 13 bases had no gene match. In germline, CDR1 is SGHRS, CDR2 YFSETQ.

This clonotype was seen a few times. The rearrangement joins TRBV12-3 or TRBV12-4 to TRBJ2-2, with 10 bases matching TRBD1. V lost 5 bases to trimming and J lost 5 bases; unmatched junction nucleotides: 8. The CDR3 loop spans 16 amino acids. The DNA for the CDR3 is TGTGCCAGCAGTCTACACGGGACAGGGGAAACCGGGGAGCTGTTTTTT. Amino acid sequence: CASSLHGTGETGELFF.

The chain recombines TRBV6-1 with TRBJ2-1; either TRBD1 or TRBD2 may fit D (5 bases each). Trimming cost V 5 bases and J 7 bases, with 15 bases left between them. Germline assignment: CDR1 MNHNS and CDR2 SASEGT. The CDR3 is 14 residues long. CDR3 loop: CASSPVGEWNEQFF. The CDR3 DNA sequence: TGTGCCAGCAGTCCCGTAGGGGAGTGGAATGAGCAGTTCTTC.

The chain uses TRBV11-2 and TRBJ2-1, with unresolved D. From germline, CDR1 is SGHAT and CDR2 FQNNGV. CDR3 length: 15 residues. V shed 2 bases and J shed 0 bases, with 8 bases lying between them. CDR3 bases: TGTGCCAGCAGCTTAATATTGAGCTCCTACAATGAGCAGTTCTTC. Protein: CASSLILSSYNEQFF.

This clonotype showed up many times. This chain joins TRBV11-2 and TRBJ2-1; D not resolved. CDR1 and CDR2 (germline): SGHAT, FQNNGV. The CDR3 consists of 15 residues. V shed 3 bases and J shed 1 base, with 10 bases lying between them. The DNA for the CDR3 is TGTGCCAGCAGCTTGGGGTTGGGGTCCTACAATGAGCAGTTCTTC. Protein product: CASSLGLGSYNEQFF.

This clonotype was detected only a few times. The CDR3 DNA reads TGCAGTGCTAGAGCTGCAAACCTCTTATCCTACGAGCAGTACTTC. It encodes CSARAANLLSYEQYF. The chain joins TRBV20-1 to TRBJ2-7; D is undetermined. Trimming took off 1 base at V and 1 base at J, with 14 bases between the two ends. In germline, CDR1 is DFQATT, CDR2 SNEGSKA (reference sequence). The CDR3 runs 15 residues.

The chain links TRBV7-9 to TRBJ2-5; D is possibly TRBD2 (6 bases). The CDR3 runs 15 residues. The ends were cut back, 5 bases at V and 3 bases at J, with 16 bases in the middle. Per the germline V gene, CDR1 is SEHNR and CDR2 is FQNEAQ (reference sequence). The CDR3 DNA reads TGTGCCAGCAGCGGCGGGATGGACTGGGAAGAGACCCAGTACTTC. This sequence encodes CASSGGMDWEETQYF.

This clonotype has a handful of counts. The chain is built from TRBV20-1 and TRBJ1-5; the D gene is possibly TRBD1 (5 bases). CDR3 length equals 14 residues. Germline-derived CDR1 and CDR2 are DFQATT and SNEGSKA (reference sequence). The V gene lost 6 bases and the J gene lost 0 bases, with 12 bases spanning the gap. CDR3 amino acids: CSALRDLSNQPQHF. CDR3 nucleotide sequence: TGCAGTGCCCTCAGGGACCTTAGCAATCAGCCCCAGCATTTT.

This clonotype was seen ten or more times. V usage is TRBV12-3 or TRBV12-4 and J usage is TRBJ2-7, with D perhaps TRBD2 (6 bases). Trimming cost V 2 bases and J 7 bases, with 12 bases left between them. The CDR3 sequence is 13 residues long. The CDR3 is CASSLNQGGEQYF. CDR3 in DNA: TGTGCCAGCAGTTTAAATCAGGGAGGTGAGCAGTACTTC.

V gene TRBV5-8 combines with J gene TRBJ2-3; 8 positions match TRBD1. This CDR3 region has 16 residues. CDR1 and CDR2 from the germline V gene are SGHTS and YDEGEE. V shed 1 base, J shed 3 bases, and the junction held 7 bases outside the gene matches. CDR3 nucleotides: TGTGCCAGCAGCTTGCAGGGGGCCTTGTTAACAGATACGCAGTATTTT. It specifies CASSLQGALLTDTQYF.

This CDR3 reads CASKGLAGVQETQYF. The CDR3 DNA is TGTGCCAGCAAAGGGCTAGCGGGAGTCCAAGAGACCCAGTACTTC. The chain links TRBV27 to TRBJ2-5; 10 bases are a match to TRBD2. The CDR3 is 15 residues long. Germline lookup yields CDR1 MNHEY and CDR2 SMNVEV (reference sequence). Trimming at V came to 7 bases and at J to 1 base, leaving 6 bases not matched to a gene.

This clonotype has a handful of counts. This chain links TRBV12-3 or TRBV12-4 with TRBJ2-7; the D call may be TRBD1 or TRBD2 (5 bases each). V shed 6 bases and J shed 0 bases, with 15 bases lying between them. The CDR3 length is 15 residues. The CDR3 sequence: CASRRDLPSSYEQYF. The CDR3 nucleotides are TGTGCCAGCAGACGGGACCTCCCGAGCTCCTACGAGCAGTACTTC.

V is TRBV2 and J is TRBJ1-5, with 11 bases aligning to TRBD1. This CDR3 is 15 amino acids long. Germline lookup yields CDR1 SNHLY and CDR2 FYNNEI. V shed 7 bases, J shed 7 bases, and the junction held 9 bases outside the gene matches. CDR3 bases: TGTGCCAGCATGGAGGGACAGGGGGTCGGGCAGCCCCAGCATTTT. Its translation is CASMEGQGVGQPQHF.

This clonotype has a handful of counts. The chain is built from TRBV12-3 or TRBV12-4 and TRBJ2-7; 7 bases agree with TRBD2. J was trimmed by 5 bases and V by 7 bases; bases with no gene match: 11. The CDR3 covers 14 residues. The CDR3 DNA follows: TGTGCCAGCACCATCGGGGGGAGTAACCACGAGCAGTACTTC. It is translated as CASTIGGSNHEQYF.